The clone carrying this T cell receptor beta chain was detected ten times or more. Its matching antigen is unknown. TCRdb fed the reads into MiXCR, producing one record per CDR3 protein. The profile covers fewer than 700,000 distinct CDR3 sequences, with 20% to 30% appearing a single time and roughly 8% taken by the ten largest. The CDR3 is 14 amino acids. Germline V gene sequence: CDR1 SGHTA, CDR2 FQGNSA. The germline V and J ends were trimmed by 1 base and 4 bases, with 10 bases remaining between them. The sample belongs to a study of T cell repertoires in cytomegalovirus infection. Study background: Indications came from public TCR beta signatures; they pointed to CMV infection and to a matching HLA type.

Study-wide points: Clonotype analysis showed dominance of the ex vivo response by HLA-C-restricted CMV-specific TCR beta clonotypes. Cumulative frequency (of public TCR beta family members) identified carriers of CMV plus the relevant HLA.

This TCR came from a human donor in good health (CMV status not recorded). Some clones in this sample may be carry-over from other donors' samples. Specimen: CD8+ T cells from PBMCs. The chain carries TRBV7-2 and TRBJ1-2, with D possibly being TRBD1 (5 bases). Here the CDR3 reads CASSLDGGFYGYTF. Here the CDR3 DNA reads TGTGCCAGCAGCTTAGACGGGGGGTTCTATGGCTACACCTTC. Filled out from reference TRBV7-2 and TRBJ1-2, the complete variable domain reads GAGVSQSPSNKVTEKGKDVELRCDPISGHTALYWYRQSLGQGLEFLIYFQGNSAPDKSGLPSDRFSAERTGGSVSTLTIQRTQQEDSAVYLCASSLDGGFYGYTFGSGTRLTVV.